This T cell receptor (beta chain) was found in a study of blood T cells in healthy people across ages. Next came a second PCR, run for about 7 to 12 cycles, which used a sample-barcoded 5' primer along with a J-beta primer mix. TCRdb processed the 5' RACE reads anew with MiXCR; each CDR3 protein has one entry. This table holds some 1.8 million distinct CDR3 sequences, around 40% found once. The germline gives CDR1 SEHNR, CDR2 FQNEAQ (reference sequence). V lost 2 bases, J lost 4 bases, and 15 bases lay in between. The CDR3 has 16 amino acids. This clonotype was seen a handful of times. Antigen: not known. General observations from the study: More naive CD4+ cells and higher diversity marked long-lived donors relative to aged donors. Donor CMV status, an unknown factor, possibly confounded changes in expanded clonotypes.

The clonotype was recovered from a human donor in good health. The sequenced sample was blood. The chain recombines TRBV7-9 with TRBJ2-1; D possibly corresponds to TRBD1 (7 bases). The CDR3 region has the DNA TGTGCCAGCAGCTTACTCCAGGGGGGCATTTACAATGAGCAGTTCTTC. Translation gives CASSLLQGGIYNEQFF.